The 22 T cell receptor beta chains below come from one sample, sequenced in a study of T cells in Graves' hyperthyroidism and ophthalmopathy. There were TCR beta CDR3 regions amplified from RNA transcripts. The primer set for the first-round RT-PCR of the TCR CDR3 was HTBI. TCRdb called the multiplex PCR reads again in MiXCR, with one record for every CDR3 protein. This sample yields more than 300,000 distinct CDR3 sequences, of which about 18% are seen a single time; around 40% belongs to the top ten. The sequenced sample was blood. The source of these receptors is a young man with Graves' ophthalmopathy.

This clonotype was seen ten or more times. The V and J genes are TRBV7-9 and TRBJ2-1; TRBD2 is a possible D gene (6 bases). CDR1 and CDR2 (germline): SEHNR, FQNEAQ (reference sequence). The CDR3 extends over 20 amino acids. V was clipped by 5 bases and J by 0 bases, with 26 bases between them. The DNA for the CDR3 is TGTGCCAGCAGCCCACCAGCCGGGACTGGACCGACCAGCTCCTACAATGAGCAGTTCTTC. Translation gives CASSPPAGTGPTSSYNEQFF.

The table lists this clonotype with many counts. The CDR3 DNA follows: TGTGCCACCAGCAGAGATATGAACACTGAAGCTTTCTTT. Protein: CATSRDMNTEAFF. The chain recombines TRBV15 with TRBJ1-1; the D is unclear. Germline V gene data show CDR1 as LNHNV and CDR2 as YYDKDF (reference sequence). V was cut by 0 bases and J by 0 bases, with 2 bases left in between. The CDR3 is 13 residues long.

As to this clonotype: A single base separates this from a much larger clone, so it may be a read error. CDR3 in amino acids: CAGSPLPDGAKNIQYF. DNA for the CDR3: TGTGCCGGCAGCCCATTACCGGACGGAGCCAAAAACATTCAGTACTTC. This sequence joins TRBV7-6 and TRBJ2-4; D is ambiguous. This CDR3 is 16 amino acids long. Per the germline V gene, CDR1 is SGHVS and CDR2 is FNYEAQ.

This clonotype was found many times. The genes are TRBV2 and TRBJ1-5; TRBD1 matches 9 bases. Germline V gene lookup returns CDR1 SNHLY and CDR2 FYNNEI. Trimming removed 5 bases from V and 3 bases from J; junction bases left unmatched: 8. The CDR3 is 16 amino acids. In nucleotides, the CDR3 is TGTGCCAGCAGTTACCGGGACAGGGAGGCCAATCAGCCCCAGCATTTT. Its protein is CASSYRDREANQPQHF. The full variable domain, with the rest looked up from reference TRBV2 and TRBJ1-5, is EPEVTQTPSHQVTQMGQEVILRCVPISNHLYFYWYRQILGQKVEFLVSFYNNEISEKSEIFDDQFSVERPDGSNFTLKIRSTKLEDSAMYFCASSYRDREANQPQHFGDGTRLSIL.

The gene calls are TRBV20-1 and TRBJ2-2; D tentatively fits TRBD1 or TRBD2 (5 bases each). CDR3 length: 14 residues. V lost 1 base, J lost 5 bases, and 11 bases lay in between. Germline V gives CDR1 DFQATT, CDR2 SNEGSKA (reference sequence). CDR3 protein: CSARGHEGTGELFF. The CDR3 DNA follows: TGCAGTGCTAGAGGTCATGAGGGGACCGGGGAGCTGTTTTTT.

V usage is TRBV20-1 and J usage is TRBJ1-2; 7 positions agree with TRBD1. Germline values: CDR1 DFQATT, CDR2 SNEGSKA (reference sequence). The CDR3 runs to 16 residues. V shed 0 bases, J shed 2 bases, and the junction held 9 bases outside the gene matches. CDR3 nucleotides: TGCAGTGCTAGAGATTATGGAGGGGGCGCGAACTATGGCTACACCTTC. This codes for CSARDYGGGANYGYTF.

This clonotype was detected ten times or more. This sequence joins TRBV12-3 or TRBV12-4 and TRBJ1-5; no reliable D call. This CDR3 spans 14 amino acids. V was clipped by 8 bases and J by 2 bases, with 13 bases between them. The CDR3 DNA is TGTGCCAGCCAAATCGCGACGGGCAATCAGCCCCAGCATTTT. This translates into CASQIATGNQPQHF.

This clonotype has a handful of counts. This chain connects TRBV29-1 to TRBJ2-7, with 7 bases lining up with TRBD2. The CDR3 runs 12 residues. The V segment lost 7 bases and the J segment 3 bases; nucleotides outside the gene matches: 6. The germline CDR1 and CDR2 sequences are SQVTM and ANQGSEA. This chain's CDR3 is CSGKGGGYEQYF. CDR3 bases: TGCAGCGGGAAAGGCGGGGGCTACGAGCAGTACTTC.

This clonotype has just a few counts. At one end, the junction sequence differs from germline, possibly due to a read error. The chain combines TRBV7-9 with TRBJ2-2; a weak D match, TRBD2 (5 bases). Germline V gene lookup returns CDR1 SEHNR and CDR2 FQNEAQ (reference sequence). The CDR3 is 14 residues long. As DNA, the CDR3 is TGTGCCAGCAGCTTAGGGGGTTGGACCGGGGAGCCGTTTTTT. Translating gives CASSLGGWTGEPFF. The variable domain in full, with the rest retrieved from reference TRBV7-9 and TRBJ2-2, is DTGVSQNPRHKITKRGQNVTFRCDPISEHNRLYWYRQTLGQGPEFLTYFQNEAQLEKSRLLSDRFSAERPKGSFSTLEIQRTEQGDSAMYLCASSLGGWTGEPFFGEGSRLTVL.

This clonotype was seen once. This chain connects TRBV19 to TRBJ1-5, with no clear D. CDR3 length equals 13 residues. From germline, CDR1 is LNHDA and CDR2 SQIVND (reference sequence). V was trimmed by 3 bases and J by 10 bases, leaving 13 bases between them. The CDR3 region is CASSISRVYPQHF. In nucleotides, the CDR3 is TGTGCCAGTAGTATTTCGAGGGTCTACCCCCAGCATTTT.

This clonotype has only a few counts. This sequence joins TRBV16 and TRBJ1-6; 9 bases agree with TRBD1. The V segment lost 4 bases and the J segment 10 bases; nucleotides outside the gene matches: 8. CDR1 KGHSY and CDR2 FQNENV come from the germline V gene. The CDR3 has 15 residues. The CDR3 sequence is CASSPPGQGTSPLHF. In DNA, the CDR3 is TGTGCCAGCAGCCCCCCGGGACAGGGAACGTCACCCCTCCACTTT.

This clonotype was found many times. In DNA form, the CDR3 reads TGCAGTGCTAGTTCTTTGTTGGGTCTAAACTCCTACGAGCAGTACTTC. Its translation: CSASSLLGLNSYEQYF. This chain uses TRBV20-1 with TRBJ2-7; D ambiguous. The CDR3 runs 16 residues. The V gene's germline CDR1 is DFQATT and CDR2 SNEGSKA (reference sequence). Trimming stripped 3 bases from V and 0 bases from J, with 18 bases between.

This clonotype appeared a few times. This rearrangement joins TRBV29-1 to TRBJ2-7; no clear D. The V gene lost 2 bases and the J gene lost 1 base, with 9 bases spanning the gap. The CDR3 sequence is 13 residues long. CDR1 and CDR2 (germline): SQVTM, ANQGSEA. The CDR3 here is CSVESAGSYEQYF. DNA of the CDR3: TGCAGCGTTGAATCGGCAGGATCCTACGAGCAGTACTTC.

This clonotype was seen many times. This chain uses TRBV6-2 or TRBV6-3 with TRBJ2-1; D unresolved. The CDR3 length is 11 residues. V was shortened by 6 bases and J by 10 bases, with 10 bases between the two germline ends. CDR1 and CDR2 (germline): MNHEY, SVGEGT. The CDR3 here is CASSLTTEQFF. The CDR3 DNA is TGTGCCAGCAGCCTGACAACGGAGCAGTTCTTC.

CDR3 DNA: TGTGCCAGCAGACCACAGGGGCCTCTCCACGAGCAGTACTTC. It codes for CASRPQGPLHEQYF. The V gene is TRBV2, the J gene TRBJ2-7; 7 bases fit TRBD1. Germline CDR1 reads SNHLY; CDR2 reads FYNNEI. The CDR3 runs to 14 residues. J lost 5 bases, V lost 6 bases, and 10 bases had no gene match.

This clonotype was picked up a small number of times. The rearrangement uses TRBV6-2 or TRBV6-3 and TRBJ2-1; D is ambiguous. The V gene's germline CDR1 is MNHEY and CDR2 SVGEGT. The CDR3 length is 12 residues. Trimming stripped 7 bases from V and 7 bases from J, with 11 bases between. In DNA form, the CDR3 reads TGTGCCAGCACCGGTGGATGGAATGAGCAGTTCTTC. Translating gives CASTGGWNEQFF.

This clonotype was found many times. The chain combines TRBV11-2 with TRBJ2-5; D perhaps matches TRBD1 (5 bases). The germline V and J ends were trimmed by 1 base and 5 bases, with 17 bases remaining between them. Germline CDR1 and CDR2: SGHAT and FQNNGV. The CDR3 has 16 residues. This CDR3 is CASSLGDSPNSETQYF. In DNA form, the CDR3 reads TGTGCCAGCAGCTTAGGAGACAGCCCCAATTCGGAGACCCAGTACTTC.

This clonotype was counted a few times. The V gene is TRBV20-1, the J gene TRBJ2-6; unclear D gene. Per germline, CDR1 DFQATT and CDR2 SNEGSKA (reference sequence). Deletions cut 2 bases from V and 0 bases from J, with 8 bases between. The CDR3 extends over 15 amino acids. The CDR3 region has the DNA TGCAGTGCTAGAATGTTCGGCTCTGGGGCCAACGTCCTGACTTTC. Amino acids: CSARMFGSGANVLTF.

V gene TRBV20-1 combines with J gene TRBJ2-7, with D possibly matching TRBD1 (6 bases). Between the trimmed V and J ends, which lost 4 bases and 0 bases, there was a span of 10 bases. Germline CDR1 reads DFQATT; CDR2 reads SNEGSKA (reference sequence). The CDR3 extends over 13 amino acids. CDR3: CSANRQDSYEQYF. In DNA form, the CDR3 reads TGCAGTGCTAACCGACAGGACTCCTACGAGCAGTACTTC.

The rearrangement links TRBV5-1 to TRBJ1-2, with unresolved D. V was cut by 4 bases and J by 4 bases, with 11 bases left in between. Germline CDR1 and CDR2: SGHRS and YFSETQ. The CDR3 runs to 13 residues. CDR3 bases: TGCGCCAGCAGCCGTGAACCACTCTATGGCTACACCTTC. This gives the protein CASSREPLYGYTF.

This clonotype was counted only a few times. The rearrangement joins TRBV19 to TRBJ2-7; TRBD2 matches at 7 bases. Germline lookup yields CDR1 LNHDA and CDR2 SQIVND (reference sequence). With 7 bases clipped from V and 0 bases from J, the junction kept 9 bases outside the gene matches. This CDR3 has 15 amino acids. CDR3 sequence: CASNQRGLSSYEQYF. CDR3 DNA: TGTGCCAGTAACCAGCGGGGCCTCAGCTCCTACGAGCAGTACTTC.

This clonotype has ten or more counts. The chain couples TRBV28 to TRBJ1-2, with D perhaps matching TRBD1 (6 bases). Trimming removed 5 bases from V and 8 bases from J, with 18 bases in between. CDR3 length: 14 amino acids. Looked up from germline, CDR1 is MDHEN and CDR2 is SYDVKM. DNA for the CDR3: TGTGCCAGCAGTCCCCCACCGGGGGCTTTGGGCTACACCTTC. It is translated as CASSPPPGALGYTF.